This TCR beta chain appears in the sequencing data of a study of blood T cell repertoires in COVID-19. Participants' reported clinical history set cohort assignment. The V gene's germline CDR1 is SNHLY and CDR2 FYNNEI. The CDR3 covers 14 residues. Between the trimmed V and J ends, which lost 11 bases and 7 bases, there was a span of 18 bases. In the authors' methods: Nucleated cell counts were estimated from reference gene primer amplification. TCRdb keeps only in-frame clones here, not all; method: immunoSEQ multiplex PCR. Clone size and V and J calls were adopted from that table, with D and trimming inferred from the DNA. Of fewer than 250,000 clones listed, 90% are singletons.

The sequencing sample was made of PBMCs or T cells enriched from blood (not recorded which). This chain connects TRBV2 to TRBJ1-6; possibly TRBD1 for D (6 bases). The receptor's source is a man aged 25 to 40 who had been exposed to COVID-19. The CDR3 DNA sequence: TGTGCCCGAACTTCTCAGGGGAACAATTCACCCCTCCACTTT. It encodes CARTSQGNNSPLHF.